This T cell receptor beta chain was sequenced during a study of identical twins. Broader study findings: Analyses of zero insertions could be partly confounded by invariant MAIT and iNKT cells.

This clonotype was seen more than once but under ten times. Its antigen is undetermined. TCRdb re-analysed the 5' RACE reads in MiXCR, keeping a single row per CDR3 protein. Here the sample spans a few hundred thousand distinct CDR3 sequences, around an eighth being singletons. Germline assignment: CDR1 SGDLS and CDR2 YYNGEE. The ends lost 3 bases at V and 2 bases at J; junction bases unmatched: 2. There are 15 residues in the CDR3. These data also featured in a second study, about yellow fever vaccine responses in identical twins.

The V call is TRBV9, the J call TRBJ1-3; 10 bases agree with TRBD1. The sequenced material came from CD8+ T cells sorted from blood. The sequence came from a woman between 18 and 29 years old in good health. CDR3 sequence (DNA): TGTGCCAGCAGCGACGACAGGGGGCCTGGAAACACCATATATTTT. This gives the protein CASSDDRGPGNTIYF.